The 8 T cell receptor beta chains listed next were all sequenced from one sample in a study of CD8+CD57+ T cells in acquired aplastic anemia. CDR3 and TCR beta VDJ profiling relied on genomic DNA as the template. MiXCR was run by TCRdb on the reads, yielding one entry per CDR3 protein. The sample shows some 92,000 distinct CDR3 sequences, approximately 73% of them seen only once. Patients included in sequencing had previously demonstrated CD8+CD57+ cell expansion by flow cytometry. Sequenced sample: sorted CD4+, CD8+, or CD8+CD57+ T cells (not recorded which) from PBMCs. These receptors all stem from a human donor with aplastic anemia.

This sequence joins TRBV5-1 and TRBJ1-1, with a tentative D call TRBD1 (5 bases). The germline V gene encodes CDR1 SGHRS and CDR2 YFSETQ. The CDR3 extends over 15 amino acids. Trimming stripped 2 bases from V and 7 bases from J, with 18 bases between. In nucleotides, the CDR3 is TGCGCCAGCAGCTTCTTTGGGGCGCTGGGCGGTGAAGCTTTCTTT. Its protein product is CASSFFGALGGEAFF.

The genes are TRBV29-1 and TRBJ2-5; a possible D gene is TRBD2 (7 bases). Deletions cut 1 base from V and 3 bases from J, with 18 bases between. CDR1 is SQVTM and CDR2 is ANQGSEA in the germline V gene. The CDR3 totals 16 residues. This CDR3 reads CSVEAGGRRGKETQYF. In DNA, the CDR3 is TGCAGCGTTGAAGCGGGGGGCAGGAGGGGTAAAGAGACCCAGTACTTC.

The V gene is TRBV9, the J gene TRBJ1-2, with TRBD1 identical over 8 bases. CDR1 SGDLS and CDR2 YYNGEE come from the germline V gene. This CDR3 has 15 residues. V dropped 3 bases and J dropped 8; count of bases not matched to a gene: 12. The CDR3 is CASSAGTGVGKGYTF. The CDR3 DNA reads TGTGCCAGCAGCGCCGGGACAGGAGTTGGGAAGGGCTACACCTTC.

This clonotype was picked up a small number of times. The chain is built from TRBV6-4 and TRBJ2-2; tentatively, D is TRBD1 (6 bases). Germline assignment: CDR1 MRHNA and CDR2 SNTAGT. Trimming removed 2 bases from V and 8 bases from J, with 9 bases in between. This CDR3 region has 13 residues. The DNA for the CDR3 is TGTGCCAGCAGTGACCAAGACAGGGGGGAGCTGTTTTTT. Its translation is CASSDQDRGELFF.

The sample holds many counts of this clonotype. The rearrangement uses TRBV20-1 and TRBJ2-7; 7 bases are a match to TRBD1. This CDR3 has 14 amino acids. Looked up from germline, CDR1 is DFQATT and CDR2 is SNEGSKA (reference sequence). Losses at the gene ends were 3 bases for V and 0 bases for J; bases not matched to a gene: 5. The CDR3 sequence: CSARDRRSSYEQYF. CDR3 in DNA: TGCAGTGCTAGGGACAGGAGGAGCTCCTACGAGCAGTACTTC.

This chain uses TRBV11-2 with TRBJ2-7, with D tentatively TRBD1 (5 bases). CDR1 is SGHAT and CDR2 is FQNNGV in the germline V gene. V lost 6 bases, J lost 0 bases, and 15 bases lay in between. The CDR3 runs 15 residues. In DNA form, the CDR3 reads TGTGCCAGCAGTCGACCGGACACCAACTCCTACGAGCAGTACTTC. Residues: CASSRPDTNSYEQYF.

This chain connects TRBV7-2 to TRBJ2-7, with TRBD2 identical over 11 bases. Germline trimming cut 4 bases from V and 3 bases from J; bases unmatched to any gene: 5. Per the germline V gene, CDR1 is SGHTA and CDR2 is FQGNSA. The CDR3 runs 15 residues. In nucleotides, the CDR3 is TGTGCCAGCAGCTGGTTAGCGGGAGGGAACTACGAGCAGTACTTC. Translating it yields CASSWLAGGNYEQYF.

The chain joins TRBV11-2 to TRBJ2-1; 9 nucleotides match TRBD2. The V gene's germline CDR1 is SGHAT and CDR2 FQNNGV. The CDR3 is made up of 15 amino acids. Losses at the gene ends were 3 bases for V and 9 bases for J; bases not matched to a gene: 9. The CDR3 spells CASSLIKAGGGEQFF. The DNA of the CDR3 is TGTGCCAGCAGCTTGATTAAAGCGGGAGGAGGTGAGCAGTTCTTC. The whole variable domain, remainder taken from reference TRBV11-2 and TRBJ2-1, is EAGVAQSPRYKIIEKRQSVAFWCNPISGHATLYWYQQILGQGPKLLIQFQNNGVVDDSQLPKDRFSAERLKGVDSTLKIQPAKLEDSAVYLCASSLIKAGGGEQFFGPGTRLTVL.